This T cell receptor (beta chain) comes out of a study of cytomegalovirus exposure and HLA in healthy donors. Whole-study results and caveats: In a later analysis, compared with equally common non-associated chains, HLA-associated beta chains were more expanded. Accurate prediction of HLA-A and HLA-B alleles (for most subjects) was reportedly achieved from TCR beta sequences.

In the PCR, 60 Vbeta and 13 Jbeta primers were used. Clones were sequenced by immunoSEQ multiplex PCR, and TCRdb holds only the in-frame ones, with some missing. The sample yields about 230,000 clones, approximately 85% seen once. As for the donors, each was a healthy bone marrow donor. At the time of sampling, donors were nominally healthy, though unrecorded immune exposures were likely. Concerning this clone itself: Its target is not known.

Germline-derived CDR1 and CDR2 are GTSNPN and SVGIG (reference sequence). The CDR3 runs 14 residues. Trimming cost V 2 bases and J 5 bases; bases outside gene matches: 6. The gene calls are TRBV30 and TRBJ1-2, with TRBD1 identical over 9 bases. The TCR comes from a girl aged 2 to 9 in good health and CMV-seronegative. The sample consisted of PBMCs. The CDR3: CAWSTDRGKYGYTF. Here the CDR3 DNA reads TGTGCCTGGAGTACGGACAGGGGCAAGTATGGCTACACCTTC.